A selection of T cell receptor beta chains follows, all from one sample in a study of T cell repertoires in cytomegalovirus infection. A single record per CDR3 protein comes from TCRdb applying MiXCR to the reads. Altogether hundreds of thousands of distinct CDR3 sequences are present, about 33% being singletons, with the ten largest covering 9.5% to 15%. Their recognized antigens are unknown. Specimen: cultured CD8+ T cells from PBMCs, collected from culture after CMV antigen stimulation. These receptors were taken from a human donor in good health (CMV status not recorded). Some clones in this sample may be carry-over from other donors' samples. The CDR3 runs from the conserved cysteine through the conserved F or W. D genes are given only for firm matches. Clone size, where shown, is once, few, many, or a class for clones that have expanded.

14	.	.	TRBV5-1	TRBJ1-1	CASSPRQHYTEAFF	TGCGCCAGCAGCCCGCGACAGCACTACACTGAAGCTTTCTTT
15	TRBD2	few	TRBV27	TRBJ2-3	CASSSRRGGTDTQYF	TGTGCCAGCAGTTCCCGACGGGGGGGCACAGATACGCAGTATTTT
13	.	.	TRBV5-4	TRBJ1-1	CASSLSRVAEAFF	TGTGCCAGCAGCTTGTCCAGGGTAGCTGAAGCTTTCTTT
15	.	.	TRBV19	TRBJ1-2	CASSEGKPSRNGYTF	TGTGCCAGTAGTGAAGGGAAGCCCAGCAGGAATGGCTACACCTTC
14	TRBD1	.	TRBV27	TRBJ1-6	CASSPTGVYSPLHF	TGTGCCAGCAGCCCGACAGGGGTGTATTCACCCCTCCACTTT
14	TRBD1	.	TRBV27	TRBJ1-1	CASSLWGQGEIAFF	TGTGCCAGCAGTTTATGGGGACAGGGGGAAATTGCTTTCTTT
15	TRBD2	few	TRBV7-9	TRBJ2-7	CASSFRTSGSYEQYF	TGTGCCAGCAGCTTCAGGACTAGCGGCTCCTACGAGCAGTACTTC
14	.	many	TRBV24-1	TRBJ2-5	CATGDPAFQETQYF	TGTGCCACCGGTGACCCAGCCTTCCAAGAGACCCAGTACTTC
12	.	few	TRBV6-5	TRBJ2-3	CASGGRRDTQYF	TGTGCCAGCGGCGGTAGGCGGGATACGCAGTATTTT
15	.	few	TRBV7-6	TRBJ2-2	CASSSRGGRTGELFF	TGTGCCAGCAGCTCAAGAGGGGGACGGACCGGGGAGCTGTTTTTT
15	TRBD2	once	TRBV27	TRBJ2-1	CASSSLRGGPDEQFF	TGTGCCAGCAGTTCCCTTCGGGGGGGCCCGGATGAGCAGTTCTTC
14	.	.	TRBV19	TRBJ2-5	CASSDALGTETQYF	TGTGCCAGTAGTGACGCTTTGGGGACAGAGACCCAGTACTTC
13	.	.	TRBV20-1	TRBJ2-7	CSARDGGTYEQYF	TGCAGTGCTAGAGATGGAGGGACCTACGAGCAGTACTTC
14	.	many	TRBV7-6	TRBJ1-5	CASSLGRGDQPQHF	TGTGCCAGCAGCTTGGGGCGAGGGGATCAGCCCCAGCATTTT
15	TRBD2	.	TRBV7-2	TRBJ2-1	CASSLISGGYNERFF	TGTGCCAGCAGCTTAATAAGCGGGGGGTACAATGAGCGGTTCTTC